One sample yielded the 8 T cell receptor beta chains listed below, sequenced in a study of cytomegalovirus exposure and HLA in healthy donors. PCR primers comprised 60 Vbeta and 13 Jbeta primers. Generated by immunoSEQ multiplex PCR, the TCRdb table keeps only in-frame clones and is missing some. The sample lists roughly 130,000 clones, 65% to 90% occurring once. The sample taken for sequencing was PBMCs. Receptor source: a man aged 45 to 65 in good health and CMV-seronegative.

CDR3 residues: CASTETGTASGNTIYF. CDR3 in DNA: TGCGCCAGCACCGAAACCGGGACAGCCTCTGGAAACACCATATATTTT. This chain connects TRBV5-1 to TRBJ1-3; TRBD1 agrees at 7 bases. Unmatched junction bases numbered 9, after V lost 6 bases and J lost 0 bases. Germline V gives CDR1 SGHRS, CDR2 YFSETQ. The length of the CDR3 is 16 residues.

This chain links TRBV13 with TRBJ2-7; 7 positions match TRBD2. CDR3 size: 15 residues. The germline V gene has CDR1 PRHDT and CDR2 FYEKMQ (reference sequence). V lost 3 bases and J lost 2; bases outside the gene matches: 7. The CDR3 nucleotides read TGTGCCAGCAGCTTTCGGATGGGAGGGGCCTACGAGCAGTACTTC. It encodes CASSFRMGGAYEQYF.

This chain links TRBV5-1 with TRBJ2-7; D is unresolved. The CDR3 spans 15 residues. Looked up from germline, CDR1 is SGHRS and CDR2 is YFSETQ. The V and J ends lost 1 base and 2 bases respectively, with 13 bases between them. CDR3 DNA sequence: TGCGCCAGCAGCTTGTCGATCGAACATCCCTACGAGCAGTACTTC. As protein: CASSLSIEHPYEQYF.

J is TRBJ2-5 and V is TRBV29-1; 8 positions agree with TRBD1. This CDR3 is built from 14 residues. With V trimmed by 2 bases and J by 5 bases, 7 bases remained unmatched. Germline CDR1 SQVTM, CDR2 ANQGSEA. CDR3 region: CSVESNRGWETQYF. CDR3 in DNA: TGCAGCGTTGAATCGAACAGGGGGTGGGAGACCCAGTACTTC.

The V call is TRBV18, the J call TRBJ2-3; a weak D match, TRBD2 (6 bases). Per the germline V gene, CDR1 is KGHSH and CDR2 is LQKENI. V lost 3 bases and J 8 bases, leaving 12 bases between the germline ends. The CDR3 is made up of 13 amino acids. In nucleotides, the CDR3 is TGTGCCAGCTCACCGGGGACGGAGGGTACGCAGTATTTT. This gives the protein CASSPGTEGTQYF.

There are a few counts of this clone. The genes are TRBV29-1 and TRBJ1-5; maybe TRBD1 (6 bases). V lost 5 bases and J lost 0, with 8 bases in between. There are 13 residues in the CDR3. Germline CDR1 reads SQVTM; CDR2 reads ANQGSEA. The CDR3 sequence: CSVMDSSNQPQHF. The CDR3 coding sequence is TGCAGCGTTATGGACAGTAGCAATCAGCCCCAGCATTTT.

The V gene is TRBV30, the J gene TRBJ2-3, with D possibly matching TRBD1 (6 bases). Germline values: CDR1 GTSNPN, CDR2 SVGIG (reference sequence). This CDR3 is 14 amino acids long. Deletions cut 2 bases from V and 2 bases from J, with 11 bases between. DNA for the CDR3: TGTGCCTGGAGTATCAAGGGGGACACAGATACGCAGTATTTT. Translation: CAWSIKGDTDTQYF.

This chain connects TRBV7-2 to TRBJ1-5; tentative D call: TRBD1 (6 bases). In germline, CDR1 is SGHTA, CDR2 FQGNSA. Trimming pared 2 bases from V and 0 bases from J, leaving 11 bases between. The CDR3 is made up of 16 amino acids. CDR3 DNA sequence: TGTGCCAGCAGCTTAAGGGACAAGGGTAGCAATCAGCCCCAGCATTTT. This gives the protein CASSLRDKGSNQPQHF.